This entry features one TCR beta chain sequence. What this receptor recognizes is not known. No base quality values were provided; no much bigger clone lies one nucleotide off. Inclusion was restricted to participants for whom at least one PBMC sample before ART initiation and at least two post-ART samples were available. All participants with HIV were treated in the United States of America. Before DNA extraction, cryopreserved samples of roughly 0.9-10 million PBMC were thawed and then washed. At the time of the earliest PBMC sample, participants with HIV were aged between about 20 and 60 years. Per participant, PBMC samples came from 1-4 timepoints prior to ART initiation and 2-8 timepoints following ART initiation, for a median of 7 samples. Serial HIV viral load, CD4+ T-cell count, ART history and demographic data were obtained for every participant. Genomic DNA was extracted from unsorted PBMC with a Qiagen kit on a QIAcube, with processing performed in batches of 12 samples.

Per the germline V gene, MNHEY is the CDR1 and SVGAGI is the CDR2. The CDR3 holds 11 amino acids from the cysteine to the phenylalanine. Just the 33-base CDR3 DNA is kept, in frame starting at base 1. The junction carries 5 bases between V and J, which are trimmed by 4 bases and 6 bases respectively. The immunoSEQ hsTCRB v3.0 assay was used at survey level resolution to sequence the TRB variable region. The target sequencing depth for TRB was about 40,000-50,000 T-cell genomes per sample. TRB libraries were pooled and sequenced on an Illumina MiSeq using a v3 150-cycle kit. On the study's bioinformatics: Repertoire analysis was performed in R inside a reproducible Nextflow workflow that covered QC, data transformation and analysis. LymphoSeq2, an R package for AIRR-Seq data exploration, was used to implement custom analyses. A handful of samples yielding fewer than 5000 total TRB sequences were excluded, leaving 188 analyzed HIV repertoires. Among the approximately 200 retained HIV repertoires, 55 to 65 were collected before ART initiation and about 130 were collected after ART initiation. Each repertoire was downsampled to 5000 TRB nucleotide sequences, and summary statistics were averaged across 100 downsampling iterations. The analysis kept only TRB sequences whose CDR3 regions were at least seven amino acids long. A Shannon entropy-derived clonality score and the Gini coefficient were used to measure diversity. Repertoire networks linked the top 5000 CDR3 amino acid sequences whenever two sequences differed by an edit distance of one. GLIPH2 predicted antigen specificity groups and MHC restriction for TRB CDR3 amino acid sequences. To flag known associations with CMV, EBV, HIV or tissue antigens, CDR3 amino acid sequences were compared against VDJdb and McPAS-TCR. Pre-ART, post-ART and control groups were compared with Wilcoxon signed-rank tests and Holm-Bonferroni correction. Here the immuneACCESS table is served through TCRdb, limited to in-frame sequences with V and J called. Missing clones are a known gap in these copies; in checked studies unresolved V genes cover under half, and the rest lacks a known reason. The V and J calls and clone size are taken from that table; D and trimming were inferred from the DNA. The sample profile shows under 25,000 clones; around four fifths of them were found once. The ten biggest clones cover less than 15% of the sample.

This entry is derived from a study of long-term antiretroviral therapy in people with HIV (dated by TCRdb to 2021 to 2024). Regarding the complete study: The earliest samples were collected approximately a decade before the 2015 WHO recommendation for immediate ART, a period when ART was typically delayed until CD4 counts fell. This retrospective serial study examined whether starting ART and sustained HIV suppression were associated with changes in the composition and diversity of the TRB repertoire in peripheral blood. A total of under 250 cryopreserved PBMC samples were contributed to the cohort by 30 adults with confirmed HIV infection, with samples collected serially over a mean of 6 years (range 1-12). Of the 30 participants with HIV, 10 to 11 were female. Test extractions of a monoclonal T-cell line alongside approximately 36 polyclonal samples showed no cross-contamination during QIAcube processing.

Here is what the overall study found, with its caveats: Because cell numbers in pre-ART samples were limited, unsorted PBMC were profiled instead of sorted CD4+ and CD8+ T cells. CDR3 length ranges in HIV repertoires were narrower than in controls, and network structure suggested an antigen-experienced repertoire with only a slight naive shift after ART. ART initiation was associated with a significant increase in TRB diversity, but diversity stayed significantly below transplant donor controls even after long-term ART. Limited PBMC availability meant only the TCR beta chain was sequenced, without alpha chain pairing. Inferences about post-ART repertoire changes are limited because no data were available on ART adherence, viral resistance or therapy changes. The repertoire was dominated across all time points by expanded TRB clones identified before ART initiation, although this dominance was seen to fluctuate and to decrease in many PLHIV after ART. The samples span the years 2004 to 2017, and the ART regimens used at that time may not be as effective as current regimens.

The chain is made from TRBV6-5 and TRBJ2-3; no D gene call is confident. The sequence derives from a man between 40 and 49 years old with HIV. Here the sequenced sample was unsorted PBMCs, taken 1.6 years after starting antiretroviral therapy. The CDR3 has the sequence CASSWRDTQYF. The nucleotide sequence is TGTGCCAGCAGTTGGCGCGATACGCAGTATTTT.